This entry lists 32 T cell receptor beta chains sequenced from one sample in a study of shared clonotypes between healthy human individuals. The method was immunoSEQ multiplex PCR; TCRdb's version includes in-frame clones alone and lacks a portion of them. Of some 2 million clones in the sample, about 95% were seen once. CD45RO-negative, CCR7-positively selected cells formed the naive CD8 fraction, excluding terminally differentiated effector memory CD45RA+ cells. The specimen sequenced was naive CD8+ T cells sorted from blood. The receptors were gathered from a man between 18 and 35 years old in good health.

V gene TRBV19 combines with J gene TRBJ2-7; D assignment may be TRBD1 or TRBD2 (5 bases each). The germline V gene has CDR1 LNHDA and CDR2 SQIVND (reference sequence). V shed 0 bases and J shed 4 bases, with 10 bases lying between them. CDR3 length: 14 amino acids. The CDR3 sequence: CASSIDRDLYEQYF. CDR3 bases: TGTGCCAGTAGTATAGATCGGGACCTTTACGAGCAGTACTTC.

The V gene is TRBV5-6, the J gene TRBJ2-1; TRBD2 agrees at 14 bases. CDR3 length: 16 residues. Germline lookup yields CDR1 SGHDT and CDR2 YYEEEE. V was pared by 3 bases and J by 9 bases, with 8 bases of the junction left unmatched. CDR3 in amino acids: CASSYGLAGGWGEQFF. The DNA of the CDR3 is TGTGCCAGCAGCTACGGACTAGCGGGAGGATGGGGTGAGCAGTTCTTC.

This clone was recorded only once. This chain's CDR3 is CASSMRGNTIYF. CDR3 coding DNA: TGTGCCAGTAGTATGCGGGGAAACACCATATATTTT. The V gene is TRBV19, the J gene TRBJ1-3; no reliable D call. V lost 3 bases and J lost 4, with 4 bases in between. Per germline, CDR1 LNHDA and CDR2 SQIVND (reference sequence). The CDR3 totals 12 residues.

The rearrangement links TRBV5-1 to TRBJ1-1; D gene ambiguous. The CDR3 contains 12 residues. CDR1 and CDR2 (germline): SGHRS, YFSETQ. V was clipped by 3 bases and J by 6 bases, with 9 bases between them. The CDR3 protein is CASSSGLAEAFF. The DNA for the CDR3 is TGCGCCAGCAGCTCCGGCCTGGCTGAAGCTTTCTTT.

This sequence joins TRBV28 and TRBJ1-2; the D gene is possibly TRBD1 (5 bases). With 6 bases removed from V and 2 bases from J, the gap between germline ends came to 10 bases. This CDR3 contains 13 residues. Germline assignment: CDR1 MDHEN and CDR2 SYDVKM. The chain's CDR3 is CASRPDRNYGYTF. As DNA, the CDR3 is TGTGCCAGCAGACCCGACAGAAACTATGGCTACACCTTC.

Comments on this clone: The same CDR3 also results from other DNA sequences found in this sample. The chain recombines TRBV7-9 with TRBJ2-7; 9 bases agree with TRBD1. J lost 4 bases, V lost 2 bases, and 3 bases had no gene match. The CDR3 is 14 residues long. The germline V gene encodes CDR1 SEHNR and CDR2 FQNEAQ (reference sequence). As DNA, the CDR3 is TGTGCCAGCAGCTTATCCGGGACAGGGTACGAGCAGTACTTC. Amino acids: CASSLSGTGYEQYF.

This clone was found once. Other nucleotide sequences from this sample produce the same CDR3. V and J are TRBV2 and TRBJ2-7; 7 bases are shared with TRBD1. CDR3 length: 12 residues. The J segment lost 4 bases and the V segment lost 6 bases, leaving 3 bases of the junction unmatched. CDR1 is SNHLY, CDR2 FYNNEI, per germline. The CDR3 reads CASRDRVYEQYF. Written as DNA, the CDR3 is TGTGCCAGCAGAGACAGGGTTTACGAGCAGTACTTC.

The chain links TRBV4-3 to TRBJ2-2, with TRBD2 matching 10 bases. J gave up 6 bases and V 1 base, and 8 bases lay outside the gene matches. Germline assignment: CDR1 LGHNA and CDR2 YSLEER. CDR3 size: 17 residues. As DNA, the CDR3 is TGCGCCAGCAGCCAAGTCGGGCTAGCGGGAGTGTCCGGGGAGCTGTTTTTT. Its protein is CASSQVGLAGVSGELFF.

The chain has TRBV15 and TRBJ1-6; D ambiguous. V was clipped by 0 bases and J by 5 bases, with 8 bases between them. The CDR3 is made up of 15 amino acids. CDR1 and CDR2 from the germline V gene are LNHNV and YYDKDF (reference sequence). The CDR3 sequence is CATSRDLGNNSPLHF. CDR3 DNA: TGTGCCACCAGCAGAGATCTGGGTAATAATTCACCCCTCCACTTT.

The chain links TRBV29-1 to TRBJ2-3; 12 bases are a match to TRBD2. This CDR3 is 16 amino acids long. From germline, CDR1 is SQVTM and CDR2 ANQGSEA. The V and J ends lost 6 bases and 0 bases, in that order; junction bases with no gene match: 7. CDR3 coding DNA: TGCAGCGTGACTAGCGGGGGCGGCCTGAGCACAGATACGCAGTATTTT. Translation: CSVTSGGGLSTDTQYF.

The genes are TRBV5-3 and TRBJ2-7; 7 nucleotides line up with TRBD1. TRBV5-3 is designated an ORF whose function remains uncertain. Unmatched junction bases numbered 6, after V lost 4 bases and J lost 2 bases. The CDR3 sequence is 14 residues long. The DNA for the CDR3 is TGTGCCAGAAGCACGGGACAGTTGACCTACGAGCAGTACTTC. It is translated as CARSTGQLTYEQYF.

The rearrangement uses TRBV6-1 and TRBJ2-7, with TRBD1 identical over 8 bases. J gave up 1 base and V 3 bases, and 2 bases lay outside the gene matches. The germline V gene encodes CDR1 MNHNS and CDR2 SASEGT. This CDR3 region has 14 residues. CDR3 nucleotides: TGTGCCAGCAGTGACTGGACAGGGTCCTACGAGCAGTACTTC. It specifies CASSDWTGSYEQYF.

The J gene is TRBJ2-7, the V gene TRBV14, with D unresolved. Germline CDR1 reads SGHDN; CDR2 reads FVKESK. CDR3 size: 13 residues. V was shortened by 3 bases and J by 2 bases, with 8 bases between the two germline ends. CDR3 region: CASSQRHPYEQYF. The CDR3 nucleotides are TGTGCCAGCAGCCAGCGCCACCCCTACGAGCAGTACTTC.

This clone showed up just once. The genes are TRBV5-6 and TRBJ1-1, with D tentatively TRBD1 (5 bases). Per germline, CDR1 SGHDT and CDR2 YYEEEE. Trimming took off 4 bases at V and 2 bases at J, with 15 bases between the two ends. This CDR3 is built from 15 residues. The CDR3 DNA reads as TGTGCCAGCAGCACCGTACAGGAAATCAACACTGAAGCTTTCTTT. It is translated as CASSTVQEINTEAFF.

The chain combines TRBV6-5 with TRBJ2-2; D call uncertain. Trimming removed 5 bases at V and 3 bases at J, with 10 bases between. The CDR3 covers 14 residues. From germline, CDR1 is MNHEY and CDR2 SVGAGI. CDR3 residues: CASSRQLDTGELFF. The DNA of the CDR3 is TGTGCCAGCAGTCGTCAGCTAGACACCGGGGAGCTGTTTTTT.

In DNA form, the CDR3 reads TGTGCCAGTAGTCGGGGTATCACCTACGAGCAGTACTTC. Amino acids: CASSRGITYEQYF. This chain uses TRBV19 with TRBJ2-7, with D possibly matching TRBD2 (5 bases). Germline-derived CDR1 and CDR2 are LNHDA and SQIVND (reference sequence). V was pared by 5 bases and J by 2 bases, with 10 bases between. The CDR3 has 13 amino acids.

In nucleotides, the CDR3 is TGTGCCATCAGTGAGCTCGCGGCGGGCGGAGCATACGAGCAGTACTTC. Its translation is CAISELAAGGAYEQYF. The genes are TRBV10-3 and TRBJ2-7; tentatively, D is TRBD2 (5 bases). The CDR3 contains 16 residues. Germline assignment: CDR1 ENHRY and CDR2 SYGVKD. The ends were cut back, 2 bases at V and 4 bases at J, with 18 bases in the middle.

This clone was seen only a few times. The CDR3 here is CASSPTGSPGEDTQYF. DNA of the CDR3: TGTGCCAGCAGCCCCACCGGGAGCCCAGGGGAAGATACGCAGTATTTT. The J gene is TRBJ2-3, the V gene TRBV11-3; D may match TRBD1 or TRBD2 (6 bases each). V lost 5 bases to trimming and J lost 5 bases, with 20 bases between them. Per germline, CDR1 SGHNT and CDR2 YENEEA. The CDR3 totals 16 residues.

This chain links TRBV18 with TRBJ1-2, with TRBD1 identical over 10 bases. Germline CDR1 KGHSH, CDR2 LQKENI. The CDR3 covers 15 residues. Trimming cost V 6 bases and J 4 bases; bases outside gene matches: 8. The CDR3 sequence is CASSQDRGVVYGYTF. CDR3 sequence (DNA): TGTGCCAGCTCCCAGGACAGGGGGGTAGTCTATGGCTACACCTTC.

The chain joins TRBV12-5 to TRBJ2-5; possibly TRBD1 or TRBD2 for D (5 bases each). Trimming removed 2 bases at V and 3 bases at J, with 13 bases between. Germline V gives CDR1 LGHNT, CDR2 FRNRAP. The CDR3 contains 15 residues. The CDR3 bases are TGTGCTAGTGGTTTGTTAGGGTTGGGGGAAGAGACCCAGTACTTC. Encoded protein: CASGLLGLGEETQYF.

This chain connects TRBV6-1 to TRBJ1-2; unclear D gene. This CDR3 has 11 residues. In germline, CDR1 is MNHNS, CDR2 SASEGT. This CDR3 reads CASGLFLGYTF. CDR3 bases: TGTGCTTCGGGGTTGTTCCTTGGCTACACCTTC.

The chain employs TRBV6-5 and TRBJ2-7; weak D call: TRBD2 (7 bases). The CDR3 is 16 residues long. Trimming left V 2 bases short and J 1 base short, with 15 bases between. Germline values: CDR1 MNHEY, CDR2 SVGAGI. The CDR3 sequence: CASSYMGGGKSYEQYF. In nucleotides, the CDR3 is TGTGCCAGCAGTTACATGGGCGGGGGCAAGTCCTACGAGCAGTACTTC.

This chain connects TRBV5-4 to TRBJ2-2, with D tentatively TRBD1 (6 bases). Germline CDR1 reads SGHNT; CDR2 reads YYREEE (reference sequence). This CDR3 region has 15 residues. The ends were cut back, 0 bases at V and 3 bases at J, with 9 bases in the middle. CDR3 amino acids: CASSLEGGYTGELFF. The DNA for the CDR3 is TGTGCCAGCAGCTTGGAAGGGGGTTACACCGGGGAGCTGTTTTTT.

In DNA form, the CDR3 reads TGTGCCAGTAGTGTTGACAACCAAGACAATCAGCCCCAGCATTTT. Encoded protein: CASSVDNQDNQPQHF. V usage is TRBV19 and J usage is TRBJ1-5; no reliable D call. CDR3 length: 15 amino acids. V lost 5 bases and J lost 3, with 14 bases in between. CDR1 is LNHDA, CDR2 SQIVND, per germline (reference sequence). The full variable domain, with the rest looked up from reference TRBV19 and TRBJ1-5, is DGGITQSPKYLFRKEGQNVTLSCEQNLNHDAMYWYRQDPGQGLRLIYYSQIVNDFQKGDIAEGYSVSREKKESFPLTVTSAQKNPTAFYLCASSVDNQDNQPQHFGDGTRLSIL.

On this clone: Within the sample, other DNA sequences also encode this same CDR3. The chain carries TRBV27 and TRBJ1-2, with 7 bases fitting TRBD1. CDR3 length: 12 amino acids. J gave up 4 bases and V 5 bases, and 1 base lay outside the gene matches. Germline CDR1 is MNHEY and CDR2 is SMNVEV (reference sequence). CDR3 sequence reads: CASSAGGYGYTF. The CDR3 nucleotides are TGTGCCAGCAGTGCAGGGGGCTATGGCTACACCTTC.

The genes are TRBV4-3 and TRBJ2-7; 9 nucleotides align to TRBD1. Losses at the gene ends were 4 bases for V and 0 bases for J; bases not matched to a gene: 4. The CDR3 sequence is 15 residues long. CDR1 and CDR2 from the germline V gene are LGHNA and YSLEER. In DNA form, the CDR3 reads TGCGCCAGCAGCCCTCTGACAGGGGGCTCCTACGAGCAGTACTTC. Translated: CASSPLTGGSYEQYF.

The rearrangement links TRBV7-2 to TRBJ1-2; 7 bases fit TRBD1. The CDR3 is 16 residues long. Germline CDR1 and CDR2: SGHTA and FQGNSA. V dropped 5 bases and J dropped 1; count of bases not matched to a gene: 10. The CDR3 reads CASSPTQGIGNYGYTF. CDR3 in DNA: TGTGCCAGCAGCCCAACACAGGGGATTGGTAACTATGGCTACACCTTC. The whole variable domain, remainder taken from reference TRBV7-2 and TRBJ1-2, is GAGVSQSPSNKVTEKGKDVELRCDPISGHTALYWYRQSLGQGLEFLIYFQGNSAPDKSGLPSDRFSAERTGGSVSTLTIQRTQQEDSAVYLCASSPTQGIGNYGYTFGSGTRLTVV.

Comments on this clone: This sample also contains other DNA sequences that code for the same CDR3. The V gene is TRBV7-6, the J gene TRBJ2-7, with 9 bases that match TRBD1. CDR1 is SGHVS, CDR2 FNYEAQ, per germline. There are 14 residues in the CDR3. The J segment lost 2 bases and the V segment lost 5 bases, leaving 4 bases of the junction unmatched. CDR3 nucleotides: TGTGCCAGCAGCCTGGGACAGGGAACCTACGAGCAGTACTTC. This codes for CASSLGQGTYEQYF.

The gene calls are TRBV6-5 and TRBJ1-1; D is perhaps TRBD1 (5 bases). The V and J ends lost 0 bases and 14 bases respectively, with 10 bases between them. The CDR3 loop spans 11 amino acids. Germline V CDR1 and CDR2: MNHEY, SVGAGI. The CDR3 DNA is TGTGCCAGCAGTTACTCAGGGACGTCGTTCTTT. Translated, it gives CASSYSGTSFF.

The V and J genes are TRBV29-1 and TRBJ2-1; TRBD2 matches 8 bases. Germline trimming cut 5 bases from V and 6 bases from J; bases unmatched to any gene: 6. The germline gives CDR1 SQVTM, CDR2 ANQGSEA. This CDR3 has 13 residues. CDR3 sequence reads: CSVSTGGPNEQFF. Written as DNA, the CDR3 is TGCAGCGTTTCCACGGGAGGGCCCAATGAGCAGTTCTTC.

The J gene is TRBJ1-6, the V gene TRBV6-1; 8 nucleotides align to TRBD1. The length of the CDR3 is 14 residues. The trim removed 5 bases at V and 7 bases at J, leaving 4 bases unmatched. Germline V CDR1 and CDR2: MNHNS, SASEGT. The CDR3 DNA reads as TGTGCCAGCAGTCAGACAGGGGAAAATTCACCCCTCCACTTT. It specifies CASSQTGENSPLHF.

The rearrangement links TRBV28 to TRBJ1-5; 9 nucleotides agree with TRBD1. Germline V gene data show CDR1 as MDHEN and CDR2 as SYDVKM. The CDR3 is 15 amino acids. V was clipped by 2 bases and J by 5 bases; unmatched bases: 4. CDR3 coding DNA: TGTGCCAGCAGTTTAAAGGACAGGGGCTATCAGCCCCAGCATTTT. Translated: CASSLKDRGYQPQHF.